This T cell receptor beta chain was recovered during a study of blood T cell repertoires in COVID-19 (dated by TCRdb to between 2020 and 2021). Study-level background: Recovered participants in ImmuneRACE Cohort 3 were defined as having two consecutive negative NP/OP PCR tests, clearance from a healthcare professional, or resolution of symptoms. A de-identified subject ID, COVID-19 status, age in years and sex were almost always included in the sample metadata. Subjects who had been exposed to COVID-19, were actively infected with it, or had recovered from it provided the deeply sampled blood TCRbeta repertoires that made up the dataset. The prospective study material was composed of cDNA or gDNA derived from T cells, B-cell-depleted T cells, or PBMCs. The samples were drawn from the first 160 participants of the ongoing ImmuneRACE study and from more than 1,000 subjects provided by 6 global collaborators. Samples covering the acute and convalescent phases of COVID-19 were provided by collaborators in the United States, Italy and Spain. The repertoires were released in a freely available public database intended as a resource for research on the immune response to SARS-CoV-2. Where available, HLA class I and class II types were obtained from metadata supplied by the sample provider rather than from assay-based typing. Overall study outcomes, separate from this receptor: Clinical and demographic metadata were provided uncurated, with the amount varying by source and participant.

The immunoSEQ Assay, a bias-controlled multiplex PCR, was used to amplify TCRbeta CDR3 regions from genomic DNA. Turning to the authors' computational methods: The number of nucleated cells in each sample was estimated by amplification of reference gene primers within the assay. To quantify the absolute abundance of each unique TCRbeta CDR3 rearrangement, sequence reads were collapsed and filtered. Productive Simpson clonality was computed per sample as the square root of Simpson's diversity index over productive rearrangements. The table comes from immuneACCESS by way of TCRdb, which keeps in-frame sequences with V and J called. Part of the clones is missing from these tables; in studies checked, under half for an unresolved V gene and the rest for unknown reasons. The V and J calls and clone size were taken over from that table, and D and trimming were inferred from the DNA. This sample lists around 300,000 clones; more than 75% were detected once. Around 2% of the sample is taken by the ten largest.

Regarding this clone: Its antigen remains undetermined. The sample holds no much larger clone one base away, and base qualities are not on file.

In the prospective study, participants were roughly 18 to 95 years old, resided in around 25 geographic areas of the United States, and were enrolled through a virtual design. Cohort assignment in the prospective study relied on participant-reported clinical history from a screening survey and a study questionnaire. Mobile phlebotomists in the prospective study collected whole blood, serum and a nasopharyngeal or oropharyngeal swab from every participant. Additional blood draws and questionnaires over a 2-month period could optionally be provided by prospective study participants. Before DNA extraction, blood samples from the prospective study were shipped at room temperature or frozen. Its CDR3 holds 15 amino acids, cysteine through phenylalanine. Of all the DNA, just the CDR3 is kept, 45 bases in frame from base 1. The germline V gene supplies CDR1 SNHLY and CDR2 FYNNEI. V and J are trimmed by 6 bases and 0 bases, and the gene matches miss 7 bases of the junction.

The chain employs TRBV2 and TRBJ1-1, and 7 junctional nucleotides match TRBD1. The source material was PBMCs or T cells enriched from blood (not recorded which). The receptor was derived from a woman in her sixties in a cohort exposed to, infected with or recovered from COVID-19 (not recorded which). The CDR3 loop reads CASRLQGTVNTEAFF. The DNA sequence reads TGTGCCAGCAGGCTTCAGGGGACAGTGAACACTGAAGCTTTCTTT.